One and the same sample provided the 16 T cell receptor beta chains below, sequenced in a study of CD8 T cells in ankylosing spondylitis. TCRdb used MiXCR to reprocess the 5' RACE reads, holding one entry per CDR3 protein. The profile shows roughly 350,000 distinct CDR3 sequences, under 8.5% of them singletons. The study's findings and limits: Ankylosing spondylitis blood appeared to be characterized by a TCR beta motif of 7 to 9 highly homologous variants.

No antigen is known for these receptors. Input material: blood, either unsorted or a sorted T cell fraction (not recorded which). Source of these receptors: a male donor with ankylosing spondylitis.

This clonotype was seen many times. The chain employs TRBV12-3 or TRBV12-4 and TRBJ2-1; D possibly corresponds to TRBD2 (6 bases). Deletions cut 5 bases from V and 5 bases from J, with 13 bases between. The CDR3 has 14 amino acids. The CDR3, as DNA: TGTGCCAGCAGTCCCCGGGACTTGAACAATGAGCAGTTCTTC. As protein: CASSPRDLNNEQFF.

The V gene is TRBV15, the J gene TRBJ1-3; D gene unclear. The CDR3 contains 13 residues. V shed 6 bases and J shed 6 bases, with 12 bases lying between them. Per germline, CDR1 LNHNV and CDR2 YYDKDF (reference sequence). Here the CDR3 reads CATREKGENTIYF. CDR3 coding DNA: TGTGCCACCAGGGAAAAGGGTGAAAACACCATATATTTT.

This chain joins TRBV21-1 and TRBJ2-3; the tabulated D call, TRBD2, remains unverified against the DNA. TRBV21-1 is a pseudogene locus. This CDR3 spans 17 amino acids. The CDR3 sequence: CASSKESPRQAGDTQYF. Here the CDR3 DNA reads TGTGCCAGCAGCAAAGAATCACCTCGGCAAGCGGGAGATACGCAGTATTTT.

The rearrangement uses TRBV5-6 and TRBJ2-7; 16 bases align to TRBD2. The CDR3 is 17 residues long. Germline CDR1 reads SGHDT; CDR2 reads YYEEEE. V gave up 3 bases and J gave up 4 bases; unmatched junction bases: 7. The CDR3 nucleotides read TGTGCCAGCAGCTCCGGGACTAGCGGGAGGGTAAGGTACGAGCAGTACTTC. This codes for CASSSGTSGRVRYEQYF.

V and J are TRBV20-1 and TRBJ2-1, with 8 positions matching TRBD1. Germline assignment: CDR1 DFQATT and CDR2 SNEGSKA (reference sequence). With 6 bases clipped from V and 8 bases from J, the junction kept 9 bases outside the gene matches. The CDR3 loop spans 13 amino acids. In DNA, the CDR3 is TGCAGTGCAAGCGAGGACAGGGTGGATGAGCAGTTCTTC. Translated, it gives CSASEDRVDEQFF.

The sample holds a few counts of this clonotype. J is TRBJ2-2 and V is TRBV20-1, with 8 positions matching TRBD2. The CDR3 extends over 15 amino acids. From germline, CDR1 is DFQATT and CDR2 SNEGSKA (reference sequence). J was trimmed by 5 bases and V by 1 base; bases with no gene match: 6. The CDR3 DNA reads TGCAGTGCTAGAGCGGGAGGGCCTCAGACCGGGGAGCTGTTTTTT. Translation gives CSARAGGPQTGELFF.

The sample holds a few counts of this clonotype. The chain joins TRBV3-1 to TRBJ2-7; D uncertain. Trimming removed 1 base at V and 0 bases at J, with 7 bases between. Germline values: CDR1 LGHDT, CDR2 YNNKEL (reference sequence). There are 14 residues in the CDR3. The CDR3 nucleotides are TGTGCCAGCAGCCAAGGGACCATCTCCTACGAGCAGTACTTC. This gives the protein CASSQGTISYEQYF.

This clonotype has more than one count but fewer than ten. The rearrangement uses TRBV7-9 and TRBJ1-4; 9 positions agree with TRBD1. There are 17 residues in the CDR3. The germline gives CDR1 SEHNR, CDR2 FQNEAQ (reference sequence). V shed 3 bases and J 8 bases; nucleotides not matched to a gene: 13. The CDR3 loop reads CASSLGQGFRGGEKLFF. The CDR3 DNA reads as TGTGCCAGCAGCTTGGGACAGGGTTTCCGTGGCGGGGAAAAACTGTTTTTT.

This clonotype was seen ten or more times. V is TRBV28 and J is TRBJ1-5; D gene ambiguous. V lost 2 bases to trimming and J lost 0 bases, with 11 bases between them. The CDR3 is made up of 16 amino acids. Germline V CDR1 and CDR2: MDHEN, SYDVKM. The CDR3 sequence is CASSLPGRYSNQPQHF. The CDR3, as DNA: TGTGCCAGCAGTTTACCCGGACGGTATAGCAATCAGCCCCAGCATTTT.

Ten or more counts support this clonotype. The V and J genes are TRBV27 and TRBJ1-2, with D unclear. V was cut by 2 bases and J by 8 bases, with 12 bases left in between. Germline V gene sequence: CDR1 MNHEY, CDR2 SMNVEV (reference sequence). The CDR3 sequence is 13 residues long. The CDR3 coding sequence is TGTGCCAGCAGTTTAGATGCATTTGGAGGCTACACCTTC. It translates to CASSLDAFGGYTF.

The CDR3 loop reads CAISGGVYGYTF. The CDR3 nucleotides are TGTGCCATCAGTGGGGGGGTCTATGGCTACACCTTC. The chain links TRBV10-3 to TRBJ1-2; perhaps TRBD1 as D (5 bases). V lost 4 bases, J lost 4 bases, and 7 bases lay in between. CDR3 length equals 12 residues. CDR1 and CDR2 from the germline V gene are ENHRY and SYGVKD.

The J gene is TRBJ2-1, the V gene TRBV20-1; D is unresolved. The V gene lost 1 base and the J gene lost 2 bases, with 12 bases spanning the gap. From germline, CDR1 is DFQATT and CDR2 SNEGSKA (reference sequence). The CDR3 covers 15 residues. CDR3: CSARGPTAPYNEQFF. The DNA for the CDR3 is TGCAGTGCTAGAGGCCCCACAGCTCCCTACAATGAGCAGTTCTTC.

This clonotype has a handful of counts. DNA for the CDR3: TGTGCCAGCAGTTACGGGACAGGGGGTGAGGAAAAACTGTTTTTT. Translation gives CASSYGTGGEEKLFF. The V gene is TRBV6-5, the J gene TRBJ1-4; the match to TRBD1 covers 11 bases. The CDR3 runs 15 residues. Losses at the gene ends were 2 bases for V and 8 bases for J; bases not matched to a gene: 4. Germline loops: CDR1 MNHEY, CDR2 SVGAGI.

This clonotype turned up a few times. The chain couples TRBV27 to TRBJ2-1; D not resolved. The germline V and J ends were trimmed by 2 bases and 2 bases, with 10 bases remaining between them. The CDR3 is made up of 15 amino acids. Germline V lookup: CDR1 MNHEY, CDR2 SMNVEV (reference sequence). DNA of the CDR3: TGTGCCAGCAGTTTAACGTCAGAAACCTACAATGAGCAGTTCTTC. This encodes CASSLTSETYNEQFF.

J is TRBJ1-6 and V is TRBV18; D may be TRBD1 (6 bases). The CDR3 runs to 16 residues. The germline V and J ends were trimmed by 3 bases and 6 bases, with 15 bases remaining between them. The germline gives CDR1 KGHSH, CDR2 LQKENI. The CDR3 reads CASSPSTGFFNSPLHF. The CDR3 DNA sequence: TGTGCCAGCTCACCTTCGACAGGCTTCTTTAATTCACCCCTCCACTTT.

This clonotype was counted a few times. The rearrangement joins TRBV7-9 to TRBJ2-5; either TRBD1 or TRBD2 may supply D (7 bases each). This CDR3 is 16 amino acids long. V gave up 0 bases and J gave up 0 bases, with 11 bases separating them. CDR1 is SEHNR, CDR2 FQNEAQ, per germline (reference sequence). CDR3: CASSLAAGGDQETQYF. The CDR3 DNA is TGTGCCAGCAGCTTAGCGGCAGGGGGGGACCAAGAGACCCAGTACTTC.